Listed below are T cell receptor beta chains from one sample, sequenced in a study of glioma-infiltrating T cells. Each CDR3 protein is one row after TCRdb ran MiXCR on the multiplex PCR reads. Of approximately 120,000 distinct CDR3 sequences in the sample, 25% to 30% were seen once. Sequences were obtained from glioma tissue, nonneoplastic brain tissue, or PBMCs (not recorded which). These TCRs come from a human donor with low-grade glioma or glioblastoma, undergoing nonglioma brain surgery, or in good health (not recorded which). CDR3s include the opening cysteine and the closing phenylalanine or tryptophan. A D gene is named only where the DNA matches it firmly. Expanded clones are given a class, and other clones once, few, many or no size at all.

j_call d_call clone_size v_call cdr3_nt cdr3_aa
TRBJ2-5 - many TRBV7-2 TGTGCCAGCAGCTCCTCTATAGGGGCGCAAGAGACCCAGTACTTC CASSSSIGAQETQYF
TRBJ1-2 - many TRBV7-9 TGTGCCAGCAGCTTAGCGACCGTCCCTTATGGCTACACCTTC CASSLATVPYGYTF
TRBJ2-7 TRBD1 many TRBV20-1 TGCAGTGCTAGAGATCCGGACAGGTCCTACGAGCAGTACTTC CSARDPDRSYEQYF
TRBJ1-4 - few TRBV12-3/TRBV12-4 TGTGCCAGCAGTTTACAGTTAAATGAAAAACTGTTTTTT CASSLQLNEKLFF
TRBJ2-3 - many TRBV29-1 TGCAGCGTTGAGAGGACATCTAAAGATACGCAGTATTTT CSVERTSKDTQYF
TRBJ2-7 TRBD2 - TRBV19 TGTGCCAGTAGTAAGCGGGAAATCTACGAGCAGTACTTC CASSKREIYEQYF
TRBJ1-5 TRBD1 many TRBV28 TGTGCCAGCAGACGCCCCGAGACAGGGCTAAAGCCCCAGCATTTT CASRRPETGLKPQHF
TRBJ1-6 - many TRBV7-2 TGTGCCAGCAGCTTTATTAACAGTCCCGGTTCACCCCTCCACTTT CASSFINSPGSPLHF
TRBJ1-2 - many TRBV29-1 TGCAGCGTGAAAGGGGCGGCCTATGGCTACACCTTC CSVKGAAYGYTF
TRBJ2-3 - many TRBV6-4 TGTGCCAGCAGTGGAGGAACTAGTGATCTAGATACGCAGTATTTT CASSGGTSDLDTQYF
TRBJ1-6 TRBD1 once TRBV6-2/TRBV6-3 TGTGTTAGCAGCTTTACCGGGACAGTTACATCACCCCTCCACTTT CVSSFTGTVTSPLHF
TRBJ2-3 - many TRBV29-1 TGCACTTGGCGGCGGGATAGCACAGATACGCAGTATTTT CTWRRDSTDTQYF
TRBJ2-7 - many TRBV7-9 TGTGCCAGCAGCTCAGGTCACGAGCAGTACTTC CASSSGHEQYF
TRBJ2-1 TRBD2 many TRBV20-1 TGCAGTGCTAGACTAGCGGGAGGGCCGGTTGAGCAGTTCTTC CSARLAGGPVEQFF
TRBJ1-6 TRBD1 - TRBV29-1 TGCAGCGTTGCCATGGTGGGACAGCCTAATTCACCCCTCCACTTT CSVAMVGQPNSPLHF
TRBJ2-1 - - TRBV30 TGTGTCTGGAGTTCCCTTCTCGACCCAGGGTTCACCTACAATGAGCAGTTCTTC CVWSSLLDPGFTYNEQFF
TRBJ2-3 - many TRBV5-1 TGCGCCAGCAGCTTGGTTGGCAGAAGCACAGATACGCAGTATTTT CASSLVGRSTDTQYF
TRBJ1-5 - many TRBV4-2 TGTGCCAGCAGCCAAGAATCACAGGGCAATCAGCCCCAGCATTTT CASSQESQGNQPQHF
TRBJ1-4 - many TRBV29-1 TGCAGCGCTGGCCAAACTAATGATAAACTGTTTTTT CSAGQTNDKLFF
TRBJ1-2 TRBD1 many TRBV10-3 TGTGCCATCAGCAGTGGATCGGTGACAGGGGAAGGCTACACCTTC CAISSGSVTGEGYTF
TRBJ1-5 - many TRBV2 TGTGCCAGCAGCCACATTAATCAGCCCCAGCATTTT CASSHINQPQHF
TRBJ1-5 - many TRBV15 TGTGCCACCAGCAGAAACAGGGATAATCAGCCCCAGCATTTT CATSRNRDNQPQHF
TRBJ2-1 - - TRBV6-1 TGTGCCAGCAGTAGAACCCGACGCGAGGGCTCCTACAATGAGCAGTTCTTC CASSRTRREGSYNEQFF
TRBJ1-2 - many TRBV7-9 TGTGCCAGCAGCTCCCATCTCGCCTTC CASSSHLAF
TRBJ2-7 - - TRBV27 TGTGTTAGCAGTTTATCGCACAACTCCTACGAGCAGTACTTC CVSSLSHNSYEQYF
TRBJ1-3 - many TRBV7-2 TGTGCCAGCAGCTTAGATCCCCTGGCCCGTGGAAACACCATATATTTT CASSLDPLARGNTIYF
TRBJ2-7 TRBD1 many TRBV7-6 TGTGCCAGCAGCTTGGGGACAGGGCCCTACGAGCAGTACTTC CASSLGTGPYEQYF
TRBJ2-1 TRBD1 - TRBV7-3 TGTGCCAGCAGCTATCAACCGGGACAGGGGACCTACAATAAGCAGTTCTTC CASSYQPGQGTYNKQFF
TRBJ1-2 TRBD1 - TRBV19 TGTGCCAGTAGTCCTCACTACTTCGGGGCAGGGGGCCCGGAAGGCTGTGGCTACACCTTC CASSPHYFGAGGPEGCGYTF
TRBJ2-7 TRBD2 many TRBV4-1 TGCGCCAGCAGCCAAGGAAGAGGCTATAGCGGGGAGTACGAGCAGTACTTC CASSQGRGYSGEYEQYF
TRBJ2-1 - once TRBV6-6 TGTGCCAGCAATTACACCAGCGGCTACAATGAGCAGTTCTTC CASNYTSGYNEQFF
TRBJ1-1 - - TRBV6-6 TGTGCCAGCAGTTTACGGGGTGACACTGAAGCTCTCTTT CASSLRGDTEALF
TRBJ1-2 - many TRBV20-1 TGCAGTGCCCCGGGGGGGCTACAAAGGGACTATGGCTACACCTTC CSAPGGLQRDYGYTF
TRBJ1-1 - many TRBV27 TGTGCCAGCAGTTTCCTGACCGCGAACACTGAAGCTTTCTTT CASSFLTANTEAFF
TRBJ2-3 - - TRBV11-2 TGTGCCAGCAGCTTAAACACTTTCAAGAGCACATATACGCAGTATTTT CASSLNTFKSTYTQYF
TRBJ2-7 - many TRBV6-2/TRBV6-3 TGTGCCAGCAGTTACTCGTGGGGTTCCTACGAGCAGTACTTC CASSYSWGSYEQYF
TRBJ1-2 - many TRBV6-2/TRBV6-3 TGTGCCAGCCAGGACGGGTTCGAGGGCTACACCTTC CASQDGFEGYTF
TRBJ2-1 TRBD2 many TRBV4-1 TGCGCCAGCAGCCACTCCCTGCGGGGGGCGCGATACAATGAGCAGTTCTTC CASSHSLRGARYNEQFF
TRBJ2-3 - many TRBV19 TGTGCCGCCGCGCGACAGACAGTCACAGATACGCAGTATTTT CAAARQTVTDTQYF
TRBJ1-1 - many TRBV20-1 TGCAGTGCTAGAGATGTTAGCGGGAAGGGCTCGACAGAAGCTTTCTTT CSARDVSGKGSTEAFF
TRBJ1-5 - many TRBV6-6 TGTGCCAGCAGTTACCGGTTAAACAGGGACCAGCCCCAGCATTTT CASSYRLNRDQPQHF
TRBJ2-2 TRBD2 - TRBV6-2/TRBV6-3 TGTGCCAGCGGTTACGTTGCGGGAGATCCGAACACCGGGGAGCTGTTTTTC CASGYVAGDPNTGELFF
TRBJ2-5 - many TRBV27 TGTGCCAGCAGTTTCTCCGGGACAACCTGGGGGACCCAGTACTTC CASSFSGTTWGTQYF
TRBJ2-1 TRBD2 few TRBV12-3/TRBV12-4 TGTGCCAGCAGTTTATCAGCGGGAGGCGATGAGCAGTTCTTC CASSLSAGGDEQFF
TRBJ2-2 - many TRBV28 TGTGCCAGCAGGACGGGGATCGGGGAGCTGTTTTTT CASRTGIGELFF